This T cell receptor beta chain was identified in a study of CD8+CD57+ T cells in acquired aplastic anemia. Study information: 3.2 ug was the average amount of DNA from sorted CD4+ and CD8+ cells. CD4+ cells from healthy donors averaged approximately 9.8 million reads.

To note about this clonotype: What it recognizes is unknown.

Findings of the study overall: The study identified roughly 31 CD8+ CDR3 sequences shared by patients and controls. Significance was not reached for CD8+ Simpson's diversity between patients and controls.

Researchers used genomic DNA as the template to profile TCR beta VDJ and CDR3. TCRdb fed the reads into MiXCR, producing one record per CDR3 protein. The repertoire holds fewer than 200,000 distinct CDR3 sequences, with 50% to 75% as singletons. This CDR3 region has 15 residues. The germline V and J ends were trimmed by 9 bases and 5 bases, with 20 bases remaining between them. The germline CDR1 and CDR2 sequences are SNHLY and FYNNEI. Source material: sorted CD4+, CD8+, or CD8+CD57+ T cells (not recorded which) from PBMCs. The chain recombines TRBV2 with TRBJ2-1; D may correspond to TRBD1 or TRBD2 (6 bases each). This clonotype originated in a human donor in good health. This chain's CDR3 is CARKRRGDPNNEQFF. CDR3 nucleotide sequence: TGTGCCAGGAAACGGAGGGGGGACCCAAACAATGAGCAGTTCTTC.